This T cell receptor beta chain was found in a study of blood T cells in healthy people across ages. Study-wide findings and caveats: Higher naive T cell percentage went strongly together with higher TCR beta diversity. Long-lived donors had more naive CD4+ cells and higher diversity than aged donors.

The CDR3 contains 17 residues. CDR1 MNHNS and CDR2 SASEGT come from the germline V gene. V shed 6 bases, J shed 7 bases, and the junction held 16 bases outside the gene matches. This clonotype showed up just a few times. Its antigen is unidentified. Each individual donor underwent a draw of around 9.8 milliliters of peripheral blood. For the second PCR, which ran for roughly 7 to 11 cycles, a sample-barcoded 5' primer and a J-beta primer mix were used. Every sample gave at least 2.5 million paired-end reads containing CDR3. TCRdb re-derived calls from the 5' RACE reads in MiXCR, one entry per CDR3 protein. The sample lists fewer than 900,000 distinct CDR3 sequences, roughly 45% occurring once.

The sequence came from a woman aged 55-75 years in good health. The source material was blood. The chain combines TRBV6-1 with TRBJ2-1, with 9 bases lining up with TRBD1. This CDR3 reads CASSTDSQQGALNEQFF. In DNA, the CDR3 is TGTGCCAGCAGCACTGACTCTCAACAGGGGGCGCTGAATGAGCAGTTCTTC.